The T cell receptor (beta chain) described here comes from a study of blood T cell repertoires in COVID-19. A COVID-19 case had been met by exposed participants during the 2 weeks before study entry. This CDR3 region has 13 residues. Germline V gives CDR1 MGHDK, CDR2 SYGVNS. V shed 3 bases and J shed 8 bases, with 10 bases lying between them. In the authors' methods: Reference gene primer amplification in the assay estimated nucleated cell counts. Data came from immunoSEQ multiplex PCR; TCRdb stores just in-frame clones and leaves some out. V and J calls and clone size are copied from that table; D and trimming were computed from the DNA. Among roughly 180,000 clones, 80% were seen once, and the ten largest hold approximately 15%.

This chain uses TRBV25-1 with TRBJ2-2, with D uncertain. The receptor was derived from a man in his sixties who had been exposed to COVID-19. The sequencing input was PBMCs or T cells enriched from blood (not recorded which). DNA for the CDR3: TGTGCCAGCAGTGAGTTAGAGCGTGGGGAGCTGTTTTTT. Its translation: CASSELERGELFF.